This TCR beta chain is drawn from a study of blood T cell repertoires in COVID-19. This clone was seen just once. The germline V gene encodes CDR1 SGHAT and CDR2 FQNNGV. With 6 bases removed from V and 7 bases from J, the gap between germline ends came to 21 bases. CDR3 length: 16 amino acids. In the authors' methods: How many nucleated cells were present was estimated from reference gene primer amplification. Method: immunoSEQ multiplex PCR; TCRdb's copy keeps in-frame clones and lacks some. V and J calls plus clone size are reproduced from that table; the DNA served to infer D and trimming. The table lists approximately 290,000 clones, around 89% of them singletons.

Sequenced input: PBMCs or T cells enriched from blood (not recorded which). The sequence derives from a young woman with acute COVID-19. The chain employs TRBV11-2 and TRBJ1-4; possible D gene TRBD1, 5 bases. Here the CDR3 DNA reads TGTGCCAGCAGTCCCCCAGGCAGGGAGGGAGGTGAAAAACTGTTTTTT. It translates to CASSPPGREGGEKLFF. Combining the CDR3 with reference TRBV11-2 and TRBJ1-4 gives the whole variable domain EAGVAQSPRYKIIEKRQSVAFWCNPISGHATLYWYQQILGQGPKLLIQFQNNGVVDDSQLPKDRFSAERLKGVDSTLKIQPAKLEDSAVYLCASSPPGREGGEKLFFGSGTQLSVL.